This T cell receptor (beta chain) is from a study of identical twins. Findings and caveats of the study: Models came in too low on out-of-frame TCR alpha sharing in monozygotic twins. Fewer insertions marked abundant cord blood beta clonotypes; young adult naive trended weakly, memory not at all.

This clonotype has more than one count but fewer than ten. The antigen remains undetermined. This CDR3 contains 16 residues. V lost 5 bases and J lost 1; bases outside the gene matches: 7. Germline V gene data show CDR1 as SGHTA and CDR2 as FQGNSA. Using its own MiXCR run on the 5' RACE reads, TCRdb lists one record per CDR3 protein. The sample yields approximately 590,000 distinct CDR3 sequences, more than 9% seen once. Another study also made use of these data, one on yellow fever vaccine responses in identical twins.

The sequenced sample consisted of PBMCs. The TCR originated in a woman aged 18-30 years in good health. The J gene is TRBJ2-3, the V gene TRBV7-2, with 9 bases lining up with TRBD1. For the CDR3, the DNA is TGTGCCAGCAGCCTCCGGACAGGGGCGCGCACAGATACGCAGTATTTT. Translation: CASSLRTGARTDTQYF.